Following are 6 T cell receptor beta chains from one sample sequenced in a study of TIL therapy for anti-PD-1-resistant metastatic lung cancer. The immunoSEQ assay was v3. Clones were read by immunoSEQ multiplex PCR, and TCRdb kept only the in-frame ones, dropping some. Of about 95,000 clones in the sample, roughly 65% were seen once. Indicated time point: pre-treatment sample, taken before nivolumab and TIL therapy. Most excised metastases sampled were pleural nodules or supraclavicular lymph nodes. Sequencing used tumor tissue, obtained at baseline. These receptor sequences come from a person aged 25 to 80 with non-small cell lung cancer.

This rearrangement joins TRBV20-1 to TRBJ2-1, with D unresolved. Germline assignment: CDR1 DFQATT and CDR2 SNEGSKA (reference sequence). There are 15 residues in the CDR3. Trimming took 3 bases from V and 2 from J, leaving 14 bases between them. The CDR3 spells CSASRESSTYNEQFF. DNA for the CDR3: TGCAGTGCTAGTAGAGAGAGCAGCACCTACAATGAGCAGTTCTTC.

The rearrangement uses TRBV7-2 and TRBJ1-4; D not resolved. From germline, CDR1 is SGHTA and CDR2 FQGNSA. V lost 5 bases and J 0 bases, leaving 10 bases between the germline ends. The CDR3 loop spans 15 amino acids. CDR3 nucleotide sequence: TGTGCCAGCAGCGTAGGGCTGACAACTAATGAAAAACTGTTTTTT. Protein: CASSVGLTTNEKLFF.

A single count supports this clone. The chain is built from TRBV9 and TRBJ2-2, with 8 bases identical to TRBD1. Per germline, CDR1 SGDLS and CDR2 YYNGEE. This CDR3 spans 15 amino acids. The V segment lost 0 bases and the J segment 7 bases; nucleotides outside the gene matches: 5. CDR3 in amino acids: CASSVARQGIGELFF. In DNA form, the CDR3 reads TGTGCCAGCAGCGTAGCTCGACAGGGGATCGGGGAGCTGTTTTTT.

The J gene is TRBJ2-1, the V gene TRBV11-3; either TRBD1 or TRBD2 may supply D (5 bases each). CDR1 is SGHNT, CDR2 YENEEA, per germline. This CDR3 contains 15 residues. Trimming cost V 5 bases and J 5 bases, with 16 bases left between them. CDR3 nucleotide sequence: TGTGCCAGCAGCCTCGGGACCGCGGCAAACAATGAGCAGTTCTTC. This translates into CASSLGTAANNEQFF.

This clone has a single count. V gene TRBV5-1 combines with J gene TRBJ2-3, with D perhaps given as TRBD1 or TRBD2 (6 bases each). The CDR3 runs 14 residues. V was clipped by 5 bases and J by 0 bases, with 10 bases between them. Germline V gives CDR1 SGHRS, CDR2 YFSETQ. CDR3 protein: CASRRDISTDTQYF. CDR3 coding DNA: TGCGCCAGCAGGCGGGACATTAGCACAGATACGCAGTATTTT.

The sample holds a few counts of this clone. The V gene is TRBV4-1, the J gene TRBJ1-5; D uncertain. V lost 0 bases to trimming and J lost 7 bases, with 10 bases between them. In germline, CDR1 is MGHRA, CDR2 YSYEKL. The CDR3 spans 14 residues. The CDR3: CASSQDGRRQPQHF. The CDR3 region has the DNA TGCGCCAGCAGCCAAGATGGCCGTAGGCAGCCCCAGCATTTT.